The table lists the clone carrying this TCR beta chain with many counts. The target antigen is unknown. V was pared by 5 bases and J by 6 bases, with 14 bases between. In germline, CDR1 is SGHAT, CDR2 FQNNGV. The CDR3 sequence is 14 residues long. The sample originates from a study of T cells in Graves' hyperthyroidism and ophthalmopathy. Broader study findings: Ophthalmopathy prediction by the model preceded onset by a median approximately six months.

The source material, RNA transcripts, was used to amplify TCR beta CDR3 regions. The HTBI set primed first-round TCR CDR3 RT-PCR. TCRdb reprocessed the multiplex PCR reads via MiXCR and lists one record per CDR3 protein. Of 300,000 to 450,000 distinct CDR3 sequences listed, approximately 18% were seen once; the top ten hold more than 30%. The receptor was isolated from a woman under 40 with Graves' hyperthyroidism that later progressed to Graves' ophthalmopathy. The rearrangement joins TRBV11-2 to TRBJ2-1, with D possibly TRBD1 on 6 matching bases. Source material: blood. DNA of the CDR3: TGTGCCAGCAGCCGCACAGGGAATCGCAATGAGCAGTTCTTC. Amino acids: CASSRTGNRNEQFF.